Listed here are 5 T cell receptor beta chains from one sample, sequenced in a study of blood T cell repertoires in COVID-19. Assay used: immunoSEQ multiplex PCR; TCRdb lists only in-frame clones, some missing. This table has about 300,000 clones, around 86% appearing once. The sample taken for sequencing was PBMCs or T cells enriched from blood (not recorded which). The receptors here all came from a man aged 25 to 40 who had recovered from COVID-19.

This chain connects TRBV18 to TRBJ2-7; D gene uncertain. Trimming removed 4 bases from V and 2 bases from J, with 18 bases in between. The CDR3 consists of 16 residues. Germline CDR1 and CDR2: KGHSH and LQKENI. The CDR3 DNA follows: TGTGCCAGCTCACTATTCTCCCCCGACACTGCCTACGAGCAGTACTTC. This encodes CASSLFSPDTAYEQYF.

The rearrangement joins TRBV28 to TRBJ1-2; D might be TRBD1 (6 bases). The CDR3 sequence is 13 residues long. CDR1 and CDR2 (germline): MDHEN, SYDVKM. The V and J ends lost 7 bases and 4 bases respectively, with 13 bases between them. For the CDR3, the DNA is TGTGCCAGCACCCGGGACACCCCCTATGGCTACACCTTC. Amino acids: CASTRDTPYGYTF.

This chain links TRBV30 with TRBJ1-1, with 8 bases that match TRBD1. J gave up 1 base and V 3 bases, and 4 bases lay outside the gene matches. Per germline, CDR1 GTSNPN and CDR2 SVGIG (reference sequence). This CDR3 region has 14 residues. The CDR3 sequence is CAWSAGTGNTEAFF. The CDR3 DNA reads TGTGCCTGGAGCGCCGGGACAGGGAACACTGAAGCTTTCTTT.

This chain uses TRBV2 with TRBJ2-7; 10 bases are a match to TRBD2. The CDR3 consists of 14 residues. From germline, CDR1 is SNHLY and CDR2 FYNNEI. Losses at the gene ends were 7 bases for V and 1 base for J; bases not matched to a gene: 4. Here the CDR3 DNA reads TGTGCCAGCAATCTAGCGGGGGTGTCCTACGAGCAGTACTTC. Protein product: CASNLAGVSYEQYF.

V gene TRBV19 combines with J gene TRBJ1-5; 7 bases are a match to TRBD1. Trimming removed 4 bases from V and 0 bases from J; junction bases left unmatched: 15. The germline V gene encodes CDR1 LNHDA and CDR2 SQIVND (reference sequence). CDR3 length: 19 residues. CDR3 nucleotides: TGTGCCAGTAGTACACCCTCGGGACAGCGCGCTTATAGCAATCAGCCCCAGCATTTT. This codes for CASSTPSGQRAYSNQPQHF.